This TCR beta chain is from a study of blood T cells in healthy people across ages. Study summary: T cells yielded about one barcoded beta molecule per two cells through template switching.

The study isolated at least 6 million PBMCs from each sample. Total RNA amounts of at least 6 micrograms were extracted per sample. Study conclusions and caveats: Expanded clonotype shifts may have been confounded, as the donors had an unknown CMV status.

On this clonotype itself: Its antigen is undetermined.

Combining a sample-barcoded 5' primer with a J-beta primer mix, a second PCR ran for about 7 to 11 cycles. TCRdb processed the 5' RACE reads anew with MiXCR; each CDR3 protein has one entry. The sample includes over a million distinct CDR3 sequences, 40% to 50% seen only once; the top ten take under 20%. The sequenced sample consisted of blood. The receptor was isolated from a woman in her fifties or sixties in good health.

CDR3 nucleotides: TGTGCCAGCAGAAGTACGGTAGGAGGGTCTAACTATGGCTACACCTTC. Protein: CASRSTVGGSNYGYTF. The chain couples TRBV7-9 to TRBJ1-2; D is unclear. Per the germline V gene, CDR1 is SEHNR and CDR2 is FQNEAQ (reference sequence). This CDR3 has 16 amino acids. V was pared by 6 bases and J by 0 bases, with 17 bases between.